This TCR beta chain was found in a study of blood T cell repertoires in COVID-19. This CDR3 comprises 15 residues. The germline V and J ends were trimmed by 2 bases and 0 bases, with 11 bases remaining between them. The germline CDR1 and CDR2 sequences are MNHEY and SVGEGT. In the study's own analysis: Nucleated cell counts were estimated from reference gene primer amplification. TCRdb's table, derived via immunoSEQ multiplex PCR, lists solely in-frame clones and lacks some. For V, J and clone size, that table is used; D and trimming come from the DNA. The data hold approximately 150,000 clones, with almost 85% observed a single time.

The chain couples TRBV6-2 or TRBV6-3 to TRBJ2-7; D perhaps matches TRBD2 (6 bases). The TCR was taken from a woman in her 50s with acute COVID-19. Specimen: PBMCs or T cells enriched from blood (not recorded which). The CDR3: CASSYPAGTSYEQYF. Here the CDR3 DNA reads TGTGCCAGCAGTTACCCAGCGGGTACCTCCTACGAGCAGTACTTC.